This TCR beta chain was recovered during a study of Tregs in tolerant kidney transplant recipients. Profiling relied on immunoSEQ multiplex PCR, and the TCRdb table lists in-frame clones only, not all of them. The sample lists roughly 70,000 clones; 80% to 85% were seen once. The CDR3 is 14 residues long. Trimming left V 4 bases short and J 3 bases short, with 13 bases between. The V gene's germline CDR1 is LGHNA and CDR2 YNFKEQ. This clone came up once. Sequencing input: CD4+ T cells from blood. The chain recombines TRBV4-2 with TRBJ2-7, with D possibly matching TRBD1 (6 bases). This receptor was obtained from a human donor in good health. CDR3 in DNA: TGTGCCAGCAGCCCAAACCGGGACAACTACGAGCAGTACTTC. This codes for CASSPNRDNYEQYF.